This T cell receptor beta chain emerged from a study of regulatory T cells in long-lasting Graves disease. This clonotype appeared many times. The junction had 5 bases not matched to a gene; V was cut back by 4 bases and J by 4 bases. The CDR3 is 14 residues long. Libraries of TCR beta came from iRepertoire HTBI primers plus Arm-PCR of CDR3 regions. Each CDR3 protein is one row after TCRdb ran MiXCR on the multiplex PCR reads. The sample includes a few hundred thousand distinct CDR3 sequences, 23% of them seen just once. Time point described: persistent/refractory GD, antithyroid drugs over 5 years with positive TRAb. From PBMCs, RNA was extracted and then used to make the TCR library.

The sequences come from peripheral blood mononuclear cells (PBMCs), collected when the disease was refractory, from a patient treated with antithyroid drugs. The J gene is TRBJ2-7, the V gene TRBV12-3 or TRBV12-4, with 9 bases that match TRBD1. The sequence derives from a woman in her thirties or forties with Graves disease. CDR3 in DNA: TGTGCCAGCAGTTCGACAGGGGGTTTGTACGAGCAGTACTTC. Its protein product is CASSSTGGLYEQYF.